This T cell receptor (beta chain) was profiled in a study of a mutant IDH1 vaccine in newly diagnosed glioma. About the research overall: The treated population exhibited a male proportion of about 60%, a female proportion of 37.5%, and a mean age of approximately 42 years. Whole-study findings and limits: Apparently, pseudoprogression bore no relation to changes among the top peripheral T cell clonotypes.

Noted time point: week 23, last vaccination. Each vaccine dose was 300 ug of mutant IDH1 20-mer peptide, with topical imiquimod. A remark on this clone: Antigen specificity is unknown.

The CDR3 is 13 residues long. V shed 5 bases and J shed 6 bases, with 14 bases lying between them. The germline V gene has CDR1 LNHDA and CDR2 SQIVND (reference sequence). Sequenced by immunoSEQ multiplex PCR; TCRdb stores in-frame clones only, minus some. The sample holds tens of thousands of clones; over 80% are singletons and the top ten take 1.1% to 1.5%. The chain couples TRBV19 to TRBJ2-7; weak D call: TRBD1 (6 bases). The TCR was taken from a man aged 40-49 years with glioma. Source: PBMCs, taken from a glioma patient whose treatment included an IDH1 peptide vaccine. In DNA form, the CDR3 reads TGTGCCAGTAGTCCCGGACAGCCGGTCGAGCAGTACTTC. Translated: CASSPGQPVEQYF.